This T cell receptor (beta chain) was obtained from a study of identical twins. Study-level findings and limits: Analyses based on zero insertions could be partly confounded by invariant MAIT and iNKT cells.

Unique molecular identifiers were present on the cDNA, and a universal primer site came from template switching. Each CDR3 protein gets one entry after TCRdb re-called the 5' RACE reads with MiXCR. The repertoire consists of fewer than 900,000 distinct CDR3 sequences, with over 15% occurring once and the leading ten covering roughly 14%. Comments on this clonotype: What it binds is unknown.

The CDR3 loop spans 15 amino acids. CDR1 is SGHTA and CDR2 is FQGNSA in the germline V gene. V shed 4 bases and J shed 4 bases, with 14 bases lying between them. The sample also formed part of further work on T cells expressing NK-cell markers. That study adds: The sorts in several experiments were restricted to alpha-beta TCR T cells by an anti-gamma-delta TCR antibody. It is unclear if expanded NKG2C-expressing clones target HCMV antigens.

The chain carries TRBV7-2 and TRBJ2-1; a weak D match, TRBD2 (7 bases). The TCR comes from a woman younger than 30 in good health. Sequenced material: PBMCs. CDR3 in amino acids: CASSSAAGAYNEQFF. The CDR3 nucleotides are TGTGCCAGCAGCTCTGCCGCGGGGGCTTACAATGAGCAGTTCTTC. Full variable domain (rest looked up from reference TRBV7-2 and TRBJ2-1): GAGVSQSPSNKVTEKGKDVELRCDPISGHTALYWYRQSLGQGLEFLIYFQGNSAPDKSGLPSDRFSAERTGGSVSTLTIQRTQQEDSAVYLCASSSAAGAYNEQFFGPGTRLTVL.